This T cell receptor beta chain derives from a study of blood T cell repertoires in COVID-19 (dated by TCRdb to the early 2020s). For the wider study: Collaborator samples came from the United States, Italy and Spain and covered acute and convalescent phases of COVID-19. The prospective study material was composed of cDNA or gDNA derived from T cells, B-cell-depleted T cells, or PBMCs. Subjects who had been exposed to COVID-19, were actively infected with it, or had recovered from it provided the deeply sampled blood TCRbeta repertoires that made up the dataset. The repertoires were released in a freely available public database intended as a resource for research on the immune response to SARS-CoV-2. Samples were obtained from the ongoing ImmuneRACE study (first 160 participants) and from over 1,000 subjects provided by 6 global collaborators. The sample metadata nearly always contained a de-identified subject ID, COVID-19 status, age in years and sex. Where available, HLA class I and class II types were obtained from metadata supplied by the sample provider rather than from assay-based typing.

This clone has just one count. Its specific antigen is unknown. No much larger clonotype is one base removed from it; base qualities were not supplied. TCRbeta CDR3 regions were amplified from genomic DNA by means of the immunoSEQ Assay, a bias-controlled multiplex PCR. The paper's data handling went like this. Within the assay, amplification of reference gene primers was used to estimate how many nucleated cells each sample contained. To quantify the absolute abundance of each unique TCRbeta CDR3 rearrangement, sequence reads were collapsed and filtered. For each sample, productive Simpson clonality was calculated as the square root of Simpson's diversity index over productive rearrangements. The table comes from immuneACCESS by way of TCRdb, which keeps in-frame sequences with V and J called. Part of the clones is missing from these tables; in studies checked, under half for an unresolved V gene and the rest for unknown reasons. Clonal size and the V and J genes are those of that table, whereas D and trimming came from the DNA. This sample has 160,000 or so clones in its table, and roughly 85% of those were observed once. The ten largest make up around 18% of the sample.

Participants in the prospective study were enrolled through a virtual design, were aged 18 to 89 years, and lived in approximately 25 United States geographic areas. In the prospective study, participants were assigned to cohorts based on the clinical history participants reported in a screening survey and a study questionnaire. For ImmuneRACE Cohort 3, a participant was defined as recovered based on two consecutive negative NP/OP PCR tests, clearance by a healthcare professional, or resolution of symptoms. Each participant in the prospective study had whole blood, serum and a nasopharyngeal or oropharyngeal swab collected by mobile phlebotomists. Over a 2-month period, participants in the prospective study had the option of providing additional blood draws and questionnaires. Before DNA extraction, blood samples from the prospective study were shipped at room temperature or frozen. Overall study results and their limits: The quantity of clinical and demographic metadata differed by source and by participant and was supplied without curation.

The sequencing input was PBMCs or T cells enriched from blood (not recorded which). The source is a man in his sixties who had recovered from COVID-19.

The CDR3 loop reads CASSKVGDKQVNTEAFF. The DNA is as follows: TGTGCCAGCAGCAAAGTTGGAGACAAACAGGTGAACACTGAAGCTTTCTTT. The chain is encoded by TRBV21-1 joined to TRBJ1-1; the table's D gene call, TRBD1, was not cross checked with the DNA. TRBV21-1 is reported as a pseudogene. Taken from cysteine to phenylalanine, the CDR3 has 17 residues. This entry keeps only the CDR3 DNA: 51 bases, framed from base 1.